The clone carrying this TCR beta chain was recorded at least ten times. A Clinical Activity Score of at least 3, a NOSPECS grade of at least 4 and a duration under 3 months were recorded in the ophthalmopathy patients. This entry comes from a study of T cells in Graves' hyperthyroidism and ophthalmopathy. Amplified regions were TCR beta CDR3 sequences from RNA transcripts. TCR CDR3 regions were first amplified by RT-PCR with HTBI primers. TCRdb itself ran the multiplex PCR reads through MiXCR, one entry per CDR3 protein. The table includes 200,000 to 250,000 distinct CDR3 sequences, about 16% detected once. The CDR3 is made up of 14 amino acids. CDR1 SGHRS and CDR2 YFSETQ come from the germline V gene. V dropped 2 bases and J dropped 5; count of bases not matched to a gene: 6.

This TCR came from a woman younger than 30 with Graves' ophthalmopathy. This sequence joins TRBV5-1 and TRBJ2-5; 7 nucleotides line up with TRBD2. Sequenced input: blood. This chain's CDR3 is CASSLAGTGETQYF. CDR3 in DNA: TGCGCCAGCAGCTTAGCGGGGACTGGGGAGACCCAGTACTTC.